This record covers a single T cell receptor beta chain. These data belong to a study of blood T cell repertoires in COVID-19. About the study: Acute-phase and convalescent COVID-19 samples originated in the United States, Italy and Spain. PBMCs, B-cell-depleted T cells, or T cells were the source of the cDNA or gDNA that made up the material.

Per germline, CDR1 SGHTS and CDR2 YDEGEE. Trimming took 4 bases from V and 11 from J, leaving 18 bases between them. The CDR3 has 13 residues. The authors' processing: Reference gene primer amplification gave nucleated cell count estimates. The table came from immunoSEQ multiplex PCR; TCRdb's copy has only in-frame clones and leaves some out. That table furnishes V, J and clone size, whereas the DNA furnished D and trimming. Of over 40,000 clones in the sample, approximately 92% were seen once. The origin of this receptor is a human donor in a cohort sampled during active COVID-19. V usage is TRBV5-8 and J usage is TRBJ1-1, with D perhaps matching TRBD1 (5 bases). Sample: peripheral blood. The CDR3 bases are TGTGCCAGCAGCACCGAGGTCAAGGGGCCTGCTTTCTTT. Translating gives CASSTEVKGPAFF. The whole variable domain, remainder taken from reference TRBV5-8 and TRBJ1-1, is EAGVTQSPTHLIKTRGQQATLRCSPISGHTSVYWYQQALGLGLQFLLWYDEGEERNRGNFPPRFSGRQFPNYSSELNVNALELEDSALYLCASSTEVKGPAFFGQGTRLTVV.